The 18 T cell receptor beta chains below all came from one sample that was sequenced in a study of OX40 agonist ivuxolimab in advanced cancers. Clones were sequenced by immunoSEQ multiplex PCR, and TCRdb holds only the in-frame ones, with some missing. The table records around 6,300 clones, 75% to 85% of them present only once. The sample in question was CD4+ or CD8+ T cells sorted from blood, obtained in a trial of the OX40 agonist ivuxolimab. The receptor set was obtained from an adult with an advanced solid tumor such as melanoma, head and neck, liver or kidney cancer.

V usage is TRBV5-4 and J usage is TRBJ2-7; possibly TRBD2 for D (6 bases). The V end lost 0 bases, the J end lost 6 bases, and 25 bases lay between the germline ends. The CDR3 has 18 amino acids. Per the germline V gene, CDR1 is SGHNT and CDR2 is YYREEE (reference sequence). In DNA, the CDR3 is TGTGCCAGCAGCTTGGATGGATTCGGGGGATTCCCCCCGTTCGAGCAGTACTTC. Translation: CASSLDGFGGFPPFEQYF. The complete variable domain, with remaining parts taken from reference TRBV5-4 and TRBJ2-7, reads ETGVTQSPTHLIKTRGQQVTLRCSSQSGHNTVSWYQQALGQGPQFIFQYYREEENGRGNFPPRFSGLQFPNYSSELNVNALELDDSALYLCASSLDGFGGFPPFEQYFGPGTRLTVT.

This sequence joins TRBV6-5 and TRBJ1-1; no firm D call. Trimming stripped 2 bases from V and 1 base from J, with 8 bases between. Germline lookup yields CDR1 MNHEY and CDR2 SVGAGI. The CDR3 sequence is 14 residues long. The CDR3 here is CASSYTVTNTEAFF. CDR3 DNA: TGTGCCAGCAGTTACACGGTAACGAACACTGAAGCTTTCTTT.

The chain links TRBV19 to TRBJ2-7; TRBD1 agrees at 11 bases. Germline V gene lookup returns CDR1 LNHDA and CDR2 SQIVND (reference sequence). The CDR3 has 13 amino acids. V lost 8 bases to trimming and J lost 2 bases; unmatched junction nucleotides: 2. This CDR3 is CASGTGGPYEQYF. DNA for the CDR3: TGTGCCAGTGGGACAGGGGGACCCTACGAGCAGTACTTC.

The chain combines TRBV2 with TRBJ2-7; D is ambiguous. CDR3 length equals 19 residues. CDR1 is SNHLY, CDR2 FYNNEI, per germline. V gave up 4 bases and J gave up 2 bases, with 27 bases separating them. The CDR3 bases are TGTGCCAGCAGTGGACCCCCCAGCGCAATCATCAAATCAACCTACGAGCAGTACTTC. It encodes CASSGPPSAIIKSTYEQYF. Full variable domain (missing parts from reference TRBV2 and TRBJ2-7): EPEVTQTPSHQVTQMGQEVILRCVPISNHLYFYWYRQILGQKVEFLVSFYNNEISEKSEIFDDQFSVERPDGSNFTLKIRSTKLEDSAMYFCASSGPPSAIIKSTYEQYFGPGTRLTVT.

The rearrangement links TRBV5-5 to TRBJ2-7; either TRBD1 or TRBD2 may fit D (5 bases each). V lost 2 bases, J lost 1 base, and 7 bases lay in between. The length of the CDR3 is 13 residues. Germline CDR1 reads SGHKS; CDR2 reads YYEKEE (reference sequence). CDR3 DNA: TGTGCCAGCAGCTTCGGGGCTTCCTACGAGCAGTACTTC. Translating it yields CASSFGASYEQYF.

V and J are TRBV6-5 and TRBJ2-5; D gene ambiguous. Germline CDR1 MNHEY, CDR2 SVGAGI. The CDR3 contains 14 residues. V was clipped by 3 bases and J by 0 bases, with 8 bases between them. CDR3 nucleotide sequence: TGTGCCAGCAGTTATTTAGGAAACCAAGAGACCCAGTACTTC. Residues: CASSYLGNQETQYF.

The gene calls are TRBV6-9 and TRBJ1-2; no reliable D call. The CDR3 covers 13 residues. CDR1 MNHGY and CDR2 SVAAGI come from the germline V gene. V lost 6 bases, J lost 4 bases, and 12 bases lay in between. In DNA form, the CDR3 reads TGTGCCAGCAGCCCCGGTAGGGCCTATGGCTACACCTTC. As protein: CASSPGRAYGYTF.

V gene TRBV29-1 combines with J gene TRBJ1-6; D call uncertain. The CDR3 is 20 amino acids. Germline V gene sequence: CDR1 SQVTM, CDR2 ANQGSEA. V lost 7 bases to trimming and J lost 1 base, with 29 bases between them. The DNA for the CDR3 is TGCAGCGCGCCTTTGAGACCGCCAAGCCCGACTTTTTCCTATAATTCACCCCTCCACTTT. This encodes CSAPLRPPSPTFSYNSPLHF.

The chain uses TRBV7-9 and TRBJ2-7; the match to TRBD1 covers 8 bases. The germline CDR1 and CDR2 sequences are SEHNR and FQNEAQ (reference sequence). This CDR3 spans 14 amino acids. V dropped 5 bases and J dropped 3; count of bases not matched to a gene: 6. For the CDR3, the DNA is TGTGCCAGCAGCACTTCGGACAGGGACTACGAGCAGTACTTC. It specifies CASSTSDRDYEQYF.

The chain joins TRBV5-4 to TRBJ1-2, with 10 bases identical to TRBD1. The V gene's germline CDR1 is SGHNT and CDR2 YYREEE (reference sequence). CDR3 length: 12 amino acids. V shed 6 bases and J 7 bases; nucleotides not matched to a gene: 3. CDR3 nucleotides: TGTGCCAGCAAAGGGACAGGGGTTGGCTACACCTTC. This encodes CASKGTGVGYTF.

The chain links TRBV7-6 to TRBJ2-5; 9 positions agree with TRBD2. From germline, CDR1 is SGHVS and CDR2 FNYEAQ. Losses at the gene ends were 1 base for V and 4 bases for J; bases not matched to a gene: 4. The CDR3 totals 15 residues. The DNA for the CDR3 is TGTGCCAGCAGCTTAGAGCGGGGGGCAGGAGAGACCCAGTACTTC. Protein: CASSLERGAGETQYF.

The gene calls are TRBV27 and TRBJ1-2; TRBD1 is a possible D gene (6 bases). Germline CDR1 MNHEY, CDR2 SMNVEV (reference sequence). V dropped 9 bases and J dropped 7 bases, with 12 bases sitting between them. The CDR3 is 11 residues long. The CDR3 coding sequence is TGTGCCAGTGGGGGCAACGGTGGCTACACCTTC. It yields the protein CASGGNGGYTF.

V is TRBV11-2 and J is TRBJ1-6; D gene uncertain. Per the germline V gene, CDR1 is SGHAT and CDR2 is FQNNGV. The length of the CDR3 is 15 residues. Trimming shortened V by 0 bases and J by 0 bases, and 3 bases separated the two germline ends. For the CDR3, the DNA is TGTGCCAGCAGCTTAGATGACTCCTATAATTCACCCCTCCACTTT. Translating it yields CASSLDDSYNSPLHF.

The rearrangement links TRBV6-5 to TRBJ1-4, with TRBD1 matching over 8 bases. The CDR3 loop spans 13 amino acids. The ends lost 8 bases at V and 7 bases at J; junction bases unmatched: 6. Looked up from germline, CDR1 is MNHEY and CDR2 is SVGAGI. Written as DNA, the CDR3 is TGTGCCAGCCAGGACAGGGAGGTTGAAAAACTGTTTTTT. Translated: CASQDREVEKLFF.

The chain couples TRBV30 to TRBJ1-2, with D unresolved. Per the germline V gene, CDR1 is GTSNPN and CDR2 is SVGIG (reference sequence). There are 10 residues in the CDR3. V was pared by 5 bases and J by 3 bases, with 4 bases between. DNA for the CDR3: TGTGCCTGGGGGGACTATGGCTACACCTTC. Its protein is CAWGDYGYTF.

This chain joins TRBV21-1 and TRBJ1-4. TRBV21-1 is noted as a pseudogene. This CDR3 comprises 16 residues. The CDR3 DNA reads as TGTGCCAGCAGTAGGAGAACGAGGTCCGGAATCGGAAAACTGTTTTTT. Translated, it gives CASSRRTRSGIGKLFF.

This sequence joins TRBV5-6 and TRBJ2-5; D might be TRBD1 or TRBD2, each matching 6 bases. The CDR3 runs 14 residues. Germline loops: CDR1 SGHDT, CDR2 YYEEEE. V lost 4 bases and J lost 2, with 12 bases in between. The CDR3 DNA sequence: TGTGCCAGCAGCCCGGGGGCAAAGCAAGAGACCCAGTACTTC. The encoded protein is CASSPGAKQETQYF.

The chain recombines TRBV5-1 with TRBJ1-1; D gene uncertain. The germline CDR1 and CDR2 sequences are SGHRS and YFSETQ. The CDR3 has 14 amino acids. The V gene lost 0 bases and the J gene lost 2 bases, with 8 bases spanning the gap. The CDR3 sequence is CASSLEGINTEAFF. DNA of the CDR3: TGCGCCAGCAGCTTGGAAGGCATTAACACTGAAGCTTTCTTT. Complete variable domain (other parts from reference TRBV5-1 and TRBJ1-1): KAGVTQTPRYLIKTRGQQVTLSCSPISGHRSVSWYQQTPGQGLQFLFEYFSETQRNKGNFPGRFSGRQFSNSRSEMNVSTLELGDSALYLCASSLEGINTEAFFGQGTRLTVV.